The 21 T cell receptor beta chains below were found in one sample sequenced in a study of shared clonotypes between healthy human individuals. Naive CD8 cells lacked CD45RO, underwent positive selection for CCR7 and left out terminally differentiated effector memory CD45RA+ cells. Generated by immunoSEQ multiplex PCR, the TCRdb table keeps only in-frame clones and is missing some. Counted here are some 2.1 million clones, about 95% occurring once; the ten biggest clones make up around 1.1%. Sequences were obtained from naive CD8+ T cells sorted from blood. The receptors were gathered from a man between 18 and 35 years old in good health.

This chain links TRBV5-1 with TRBJ1-1; TRBD1 might be the D (6 bases). The length of the CDR3 is 16 residues. Trimming removed 5 bases from V and 1 base from J, with 18 bases in between. CDR1 is SGHRS and CDR2 is YFSETQ in the germline V gene. CDR3 amino acids: CASSRHPQGENTEAFF. The CDR3 DNA reads as TGCGCCAGCAGTCGCCATCCACAGGGAGAGAACACTGAAGCTTTCTTT.

J is TRBJ2-2 and V is TRBV11-3; no definite D call. V was shortened by 2 bases and J by 5 bases, with 6 bases between the two germline ends. CDR1 is SGHNT and CDR2 is YENEEA in the germline V gene. The CDR3 covers 13 residues. The CDR3 DNA sequence: TGTGCCAGCAGCTTAATGGGTACCGGGGAGCTGTTTTTT. Its translation: CASSLMGTGELFF. Full variable domain (remainder filled in from reference TRBV11-3 and TRBJ2-2): EAGVVQSPRYKIIEKKQPVAFWCNPISGHNTLYWYLQNLGQGPELLIRYENEEAVDDSQLPKDRFSAERLKGVDSTLKIQPAELGDSAVYLCASSLMGTGELFFGEGSRLTVL.

The chain employs TRBV25-1 and TRBJ1-1, with TRBD1 matching over 9 bases. The V segment lost 3 bases and the J segment 4 bases; nucleotides outside the gene matches: 3. Germline-derived CDR1 and CDR2 are MGHDK and SYGVNS. CDR3 size: 14 residues. As DNA, the CDR3 is TGTGCCAGCAGTGATACAGGGGGCCTCACTGAAGCTTTCTTT. Translating it yields CASSDTGGLTEAFF. Supplemented by reference TRBV25-1 and TRBJ1-1, the full variable domain reads EADIYQTPRYLVIGTGKKITLECSQTMGHDKMYWYQQDPGMELHLIHYSYGVNSTEKGDLSSESTVSRIRTEHFPLTLESARPSHTSQYLCASSDTGGLTEAFFGQGTRLTVV.

The gene calls are TRBV7-9 and TRBJ1-2; the match to TRBD1 covers 10 bases. Germline V gene data show CDR1 as SEHNR and CDR2 as FQNEAQ (reference sequence). J was trimmed by 4 bases and V by 5 bases; bases with no gene match: 7. This CDR3 has 15 amino acids. The CDR3 region is CASSPGTGAGYGYTF. As DNA, the CDR3 is TGTGCCAGCAGCCCAGGGACAGGGGCGGGCTATGGCTACACCTTC.

The CDR3 DNA is TGTGCCAGCAGGAGCACCGGGGAGCTGTTTTTT. It codes for CASRSTGELFF. The gene calls are TRBV27 and TRBJ2-2; D is unresolved. Trimming took off 6 bases at V and 4 bases at J, with 3 bases between the two ends. CDR1 MNHEY and CDR2 SMNVEV come from the germline V gene (reference sequence). The CDR3 totals 11 residues.

This chain links TRBV28 with TRBJ2-7; D call uncertain. This CDR3 contains 14 residues. Trimming stripped 3 bases from V and 2 bases from J, with 11 bases between. Germline-derived CDR1 and CDR2 are MDHEN and SYDVKM. CDR3 sequence reads: CASSFGLVTYEQYF. The DNA for the CDR3 is TGTGCCAGCAGTTTCGGTCTAGTAACCTACGAGCAGTACTTC.

The genes are TRBV10-2 and TRBJ1-1, with D perhaps matching TRBD1 (6 bases). Germline V lookup: CDR1 WSHSY, CDR2 SAAADI. This CDR3 has 13 residues. Between the trimmed V and J ends, which lost 10 bases and 4 bases, there was a span of 16 bases. The CDR3 here is CATQRGKGTEAFF. CDR3 DNA: TGCGCCACTCAAAGGGGGAAGGGCACTGAAGCTTTCTTT.

The sample holds a few counts of this clone. The rearrangement uses TRBV19 and TRBJ2-2; D might be TRBD2 (6 bases). The CDR3 has 15 residues. The V gene lost 3 bases and the J gene lost 6 bases, with 14 bases spanning the gap. Germline V gene lookup returns CDR1 LNHDA and CDR2 SQIVND (reference sequence). CDR3 sequence (DNA): TGTGCCAGTAGTATTATGGGATCGGGGGCCGGGGAGCTGTTTTTT. This sequence encodes CASSIMGSGAGELFF.

This chain links TRBV4-3 with TRBJ2-3; a weak D match, TRBD2 (6 bases). The CDR3 is made up of 17 amino acids. The germline CDR1 and CDR2 sequences are LGHNA and YSLEER. The germline V and J ends were trimmed by 2 bases and 2 bases, with 17 bases remaining between them. In DNA form, the CDR3 reads TGCGCCAGCAGCCAATCACTTAGGGACTCATACACAGATACGCAGTATTTT. This sequence encodes CASSQSLRDSYTDTQYF.

The gene calls are TRBV7-6 and TRBJ2-1, with TRBD2 matching 7 bases. V lost 2 bases to trimming and J lost 1 base; unmatched junction nucleotides: 11. The CDR3 contains 18 residues. Per germline, CDR1 SGHVS and CDR2 FNYEAQ. DNA for the CDR3: TGTGCCAGCAGCTTACCAACCAAGCAGGGAGGGTCCTACAATGAGCAGTTCTTC. This gives the protein CASSLPTKQGGSYNEQFF.

This chain links TRBV27 with TRBJ2-5; D gene ambiguous. The ends were cut back, 6 bases at V and 5 bases at J, with 10 bases in the middle. This CDR3 comprises 12 residues. Germline V gene sequence: CDR1 MNHEY, CDR2 SMNVEV (reference sequence). Here the CDR3 reads CASRGYGETQYF. DNA of the CDR3: TGTGCCAGCAGGGGCTATGGGGAGACCCAGTACTTC.

This chain connects TRBV4-1 to TRBJ2-7; 8 nucleotides agree with TRBD1. CDR1 and CDR2 (germline): MGHRA, YSYEKL. V lost 4 bases to trimming and J lost 6 bases; unmatched junction nucleotides: 8. This CDR3 is built from 14 residues. The DNA of the CDR3 is TGCGCCAGCAGCCGAACAGGGGGAGTGGGCGAGCAGTACTTC. Residues: CASSRTGGVGEQYF.

V and J are TRBV4-1 and TRBJ2-5; the match to TRBD2 covers 7 bases. Germline V gene sequence: CDR1 MGHRA, CDR2 YSYEKL. The V gene end was trimmed by 1 base and the J gene end by 1 base; junction bases not matched to a gene: 3. The CDR3 sequence is 15 residues long. This chain's CDR3 is CASSQGGGVQETQYF. CDR3 sequence (DNA): TGCGCCAGCAGCCAAGGGGGAGGGGTCCAAGAGACCCAGTACTTC.

The chain is built from TRBV29-1 and TRBJ2-1, with D perhaps matching TRBD2 (5 bases). Per germline, CDR1 SQVTM and CDR2 ANQGSEA. The CDR3 has 12 residues. V lost 6 bases and J lost 4, with 10 bases in between. CDR3 amino acids: CSVADGYNEQFF. The CDR3 DNA reads as TGCAGCGTAGCGGACGGATACAATGAGCAGTTCTTC.

The chain combines TRBV10-3 with TRBJ1-1, with D perhaps matching TRBD1 (5 bases). In germline, CDR1 is ENHRY, CDR2 SYGVKD. This CDR3 contains 13 residues. Trimming stripped 6 bases from V and 0 bases from J, with 8 bases between. The CDR3 sequence: CAIREGMNTEAFF. The CDR3 coding sequence is TGTGCCATCAGAGAGGGGATGAACACTGAAGCTTTCTTT.

V gene TRBV7-9 combines with J gene TRBJ1-4; D is possibly TRBD1 (5 bases). The germline gives CDR1 SEHNR, CDR2 FQNEAQ (reference sequence). The CDR3 length is 12 residues. V was trimmed by 5 bases and J by 14 bases, leaving 15 bases between them. The CDR3: CASSGDSEWLFF. CDR3 in DNA: TGTGCCAGCAGCGGGGACTCGGAATGGCTGTTTTTT.

This rearrangement joins TRBV6-1 to TRBJ2-5; D is perhaps TRBD2 (5 bases). This CDR3 has 16 residues. CDR1 and CDR2 (germline): MNHNS, SASEGT. Trimming took off 3 bases at V and 3 bases at J, with 17 bases between the two ends. In nucleotides, the CDR3 is TGTGCCAGCAGTGAGCCTAGCAGCCCCTTGAAAGAGACCCAGTACTTC. It encodes CASSEPSSPLKETQYF.

The gene calls are TRBV19 and TRBJ1-5, with TRBD1 matching over 9 bases. Trimming removed 4 bases from V and 6 bases from J; junction bases left unmatched: 7. The CDR3 has 15 residues. Germline loops: CDR1 LNHDA, CDR2 SQIVND (reference sequence). This CDR3 reads CASSSLDRGTQPQHF. The CDR3 nucleotides are TGTGCCAGTAGTAGCCTAGACAGGGGGACTCAGCCCCAGCATTTT.

The chain's CDR3 is CASSSREIETNEKLFF. The DNA of the CDR3 is TGTGCCAGCAGTTCCCGAGAAATAGAGACTAATGAAAAACTGTTTTTT. The J gene is TRBJ1-4, the V gene TRBV6-5; D gene uncertain. The V end was cut by 4 bases, the J end by 2 bases, with 14 bases between. The CDR3 runs 16 residues. Germline V gives CDR1 MNHEY, CDR2 SVGAGI.

The rearrangement joins TRBV13 to TRBJ1-2; TRBD1 might be the D (6 bases). The V gene lost 10 bases and the J gene lost 4 bases, with 19 bases spanning the gap. CDR3 size: 14 residues. Looked up from germline, CDR1 is PRHDT and CDR2 is FYEKMQ (reference sequence). CDR3 sequence: CATLVQGSSYGYTF. The CDR3 coding sequence is TGTGCCACCCTGGTACAGGGCTCCTCCTATGGCTACACCTTC. Supplemented by reference TRBV13 and TRBJ1-2, the full variable domain reads AAGVIQSPRHLIKEKRETATLKCYPIPRHDTVYWYQQGPGQDPQFLISFYEKMQSDKGSIPDRFSAQQFSDYHSELNMSSLELGDSALYFCATLVQGSSYGYTFGSGTRLTVV.

This clone is a singleton in its sample. This rearrangement joins TRBV11-2 to TRBJ2-7; D not certain. Germline-derived CDR1 and CDR2 are SGHAT and FQNNGV. Trimming left V 2 bases short and J 2 bases short, with 13 bases between. This CDR3 region has 15 residues. CDR3 bases: TGTGCCAGCAGCTTACCTAGTAGGCCCCCCTACGAGCAGTACTTC. Amino acid sequence: CASSLPSRPPYEQYF.